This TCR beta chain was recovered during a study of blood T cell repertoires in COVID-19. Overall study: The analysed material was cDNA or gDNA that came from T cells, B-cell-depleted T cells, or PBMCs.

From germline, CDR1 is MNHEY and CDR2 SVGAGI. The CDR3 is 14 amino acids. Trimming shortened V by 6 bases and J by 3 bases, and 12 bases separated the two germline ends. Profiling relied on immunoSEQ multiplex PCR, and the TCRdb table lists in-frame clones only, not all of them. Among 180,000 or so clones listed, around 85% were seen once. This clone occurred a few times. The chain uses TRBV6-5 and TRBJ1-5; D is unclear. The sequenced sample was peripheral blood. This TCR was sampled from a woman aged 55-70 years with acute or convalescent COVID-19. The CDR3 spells CASRLSGINQPQHF. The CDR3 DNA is TGTGCCAGCAGACTGTCGGGAATCAATCAGCCCCAGCATTTT.